Below are 16 T cell receptor beta chains sequenced from a single sample in a study of shared clonotypes between healthy human individuals (dated by TCRdb to the early 2020s). Libraries were prepared through the immunoSEQ multiplex PCR assay. Imported from immuneACCESS, the table was reduced by TCRdb to in-frame sequences with V and J called. These copies leave out some clones; in studies compared against another copy, an unresolved V gene accounts for under half, and the cause of the remainder is not known. Present in this sample are about 1,900,000 clones, about 94% of which were seen just once. The ten largest clones represent roughly 1% of the sample. CD8 naive samples consisted of CD45RO-negative cells that were positively selected for CCR7, yielding a CD45RA+CCR7+ population without TemRA cells. Sequencing used naive CD8+ T cells sorted from blood. This specimen's cell subset or site label, per the study, means: CD45RA+CCR7+. Receptors were obtained from a man younger than 35 in good health.

The chain's CDR3 is CASSEGVTGVRGYTF. The CDR3 region has the DNA TGTGCCAGCAGTGAGGGTGTGACAGGGGTTCGTGGCTACACCTTC. V is TRBV25-1 and J is TRBJ1-2, with TRBD1 matching over 8 bases. The V segment lost 3 bases and the J segment 7 bases; nucleotides outside the gene matches: 10. The CDR3 sequence is 15 residues long. The germline CDR1 and CDR2 sequences are MGHDK and SYGVNS.

This clone was seen only once. The J gene is TRBJ1-1, the V gene TRBV4-3; maybe TRBD1 (5 bases). V lost 0 bases to trimming and J lost 3 bases, with 14 bases between them. This CDR3 is built from 16 residues. The germline CDR1 and CDR2 sequences are LGHNA and YSLEER. CDR3 DNA: TGCGCCAGCAGCCAAGATGGGACCGGTCTTCACACTGAAGCTTTCTTT. Translating gives CASSQDGTGLHTEAFF.

The chain recombines TRBV4-1 with TRBJ1-2; possible D gene TRBD1, 5 bases. The germline V gene has CDR1 MGHRA and CDR2 YSYEKL. This CDR3 contains 15 residues. With 1 base removed from V and 4 bases from J, the gap between germline ends came to 13 bases. The CDR3 here is CASSQGETATYGYTF. CDR3 coding DNA: TGCGCCAGCAGCCAAGGTGAGACAGCTACCTATGGCTACACCTTC.

This chain joins TRBV4-1 and TRBJ2-1; 7 bases are shared with TRBD2. Germline lookup yields CDR1 MGHRA and CDR2 YSYEKL. This CDR3 spans 16 amino acids. V lost 2 bases to trimming and J lost 0 bases; unmatched junction nucleotides: 4. CDR3 residues: CASSQKPGGSYNEQFF. The CDR3 bases are TGCGCCAGCAGCCAAAAGCCGGGGGGCTCCTACAATGAGCAGTTCTTC.

V gene TRBV6-4 combines with J gene TRBJ2-1; TRBD2 matches 9 bases. The trim removed 10 bases at V and 8 bases at J, leaving 12 bases unmatched. This CDR3 is built from 14 residues. CDR1 is MRHNA, CDR2 SNTAGT, per germline. The CDR3 DNA is TGTGCCATCCATCGGACTAGCGCTTGCGATGAGCAGTTCTTC. Translated, it gives CAIHRTSACDEQFF.

The V and J genes are TRBV6-1 and TRBJ1-5, with D uncertain. The CDR3 has 13 amino acids. Germline-derived CDR1 and CDR2 are MNHNS and SASEGT. Trimming cost V 7 bases and J 0 bases, with 7 bases left between them. DNA of the CDR3: TGTGCCAGCAAGGATGATAGCAATCAGCCCCAGCATTTT. Protein product: CASKDDSNQPQHF.

The V call is TRBV28, the J call TRBJ2-7; 8 positions match TRBD1. Germline CDR1 reads MDHEN; CDR2 reads SYDVKM. The CDR3 spans 15 residues. V shed 6 bases and J 2 bases; nucleotides not matched to a gene: 9. The CDR3 loop reads CASSPNPTGAYEQYF. CDR3 sequence (DNA): TGTGCCAGCAGCCCTAACCCGACAGGGGCCTACGAGCAGTACTTC.

This clone was recorded once. The chain carries TRBV19 and TRBJ1-6; the D is unclear. This CDR3 is 16 amino acids long. Trimming shortened V by 6 bases and J by 0 bases, and 12 bases separated the two germline ends. Germline V gives CDR1 LNHDA, CDR2 SQIVND (reference sequence). CDR3 sequence (DNA): TGTGCCAGTAGCTTTATCCCGAGCTCCTATAATTCACCCCTCCACTTT. Translation gives CASSFIPSSYNSPLHF. The variable domain in full, completed from reference TRBV19 and TRBJ1-6, reads DGGITQSPKYLFRKEGQNVTLSCEQNLNHDAMYWYRQDPGQGLRLIYYSQIVNDFQKGDIAEGYSVSREKKESFPLTVTSAQKNPTAFYLCASSFIPSSYNSPLHFGNGTRLTVT.

In regard to this clone: The same CDR3 can be traced to other DNA sequences in this sample. CDR3 sequence reads: CASSFGQSYEQYF. The CDR3 nucleotides read TGTGCCAGCAGTTTCGGTCAGTCCTACGAGCAGTACTTC. V gene TRBV27 combines with J gene TRBJ2-7; D gene uncertain. The CDR3 is made up of 13 amino acids. With 3 bases removed from V and 1 base from J, the gap between germline ends came to 7 bases. Germline V lookup: CDR1 MNHEY, CDR2 SMNVEV (reference sequence).

Comments on this clone: The identical CDR3 is also encoded by other nucleotide sequences in the sample. V and J are TRBV9 and TRBJ2-5; D might be TRBD2 (5 bases). In germline, CDR1 is SGDLS, CDR2 YYNGEE. Trimming stripped 4 bases from V and 3 bases from J, with 10 bases between. CDR3 length equals 13 residues. CDR3 nucleotide sequence: TGTGCCAGCAGCCCCAGGCGGGAAGAGACCCAGTACTTC. The encoded protein is CASSPRREETQYF.

The CDR3 nucleotides are TGCGCCAGCAGCGTGGACAGGGGGATCGGCGAGCAGTACTTC. Translating gives CASSVDRGIGEQYF. V gene TRBV5-1 combines with J gene TRBJ2-7, with 10 positions matching TRBD1. The V gene end was trimmed by 4 bases and the J gene end by 6 bases; junction bases not matched to a gene: 7. In germline, CDR1 is SGHRS, CDR2 YFSETQ. The CDR3 runs 14 residues.

CDR3 DNA sequence: TGTGCCAGCACCTCCGGGACAGGCTACAATGAGCAGTTCTTC. It yields the protein CASTSGTGYNEQFF. The chain carries TRBV27 and TRBJ2-1; 8 bases agree with TRBD1. The CDR3 covers 14 residues. The J segment lost 3 bases and the V segment lost 7 bases, leaving 5 bases of the junction unmatched. Germline CDR1 reads MNHEY; CDR2 reads SMNVEV (reference sequence).

V usage is TRBV7-9 and J usage is TRBJ2-1; TRBD2 aligns across 13 bases. The CDR3 sequence is 15 residues long. With V trimmed by 5 bases and J by 8 bases, 6 bases remained unmatched. The germline V gene has CDR1 SEHNR and CDR2 FQNEAQ (reference sequence). Here the CDR3 reads CASSRTSGSSDEQFF. CDR3 DNA: TGTGCCAGCAGCAGGACTAGCGGGAGTTCGGATGAGCAGTTCTTC.

V is TRBV5-6 and J is TRBJ1-5; D possibly corresponds to TRBD1 (6 bases). V was cut by 4 bases and J by 7 bases, with 12 bases left in between. The CDR3 contains 13 residues. Germline V CDR1 and CDR2: SGHDT, YYEEEE. CDR3 sequence reads: CASSVGAGQPQHF. CDR3 DNA sequence: TGTGCCAGCAGCGTGGGGGCAGGGCAGCCCCAGCATTTT.

The chain is built from TRBV5-4 and TRBJ1-2; D is perhaps TRBD1 (6 bases). CDR1 is SGHNT, CDR2 YYREEE, per germline (reference sequence). This CDR3 spans 11 amino acids. V lost 6 bases and J 7 bases, leaving 10 bases between the germline ends. The CDR3 loop is CASTRGSGYTF. In DNA form, the CDR3 reads TGTGCCAGCACCAGGGGTTCTGGCTACACCTTC.

The chain recombines TRBV21-1 with TRBJ2-1; the D call of TRBD2 is as the table states it, not checked on the DNA. TRBV21-1 is tagged as a pseudogene. The CDR3 is 9 residues long. This CDR3 reads CATFDEQFF. The CDR3 DNA sequence: TGTGCCACCTTCGATGAGCAGTTCTTC.